This TCR beta chain comes out of a study of shared clonotypes between healthy human individuals. Study background: The donors, two women and a few men, were aged 18 to 49. General study results and limits: Naive CD4 clonotype sharing across four donors was about 5%. Compared with clonotypes that all four donors shared, non-shared clonotypes had lower generation probabilities.

Naive CD8 cells, CD45RO-negative and positively selected for CCR7, excluded terminally differentiated effector memory CD45RA+ cells. The CDR3 runs to 15 residues. The germline CDR1 and CDR2 sequences are GTSNPN and SVGIG (reference sequence). Trimming cost V 4 bases and J 6 bases; bases outside gene matches: 12. Sequencing used immunoSEQ multiplex PCR; TCRdb keeps in-frame clones, though not all of them. The repertoire includes some 1,900,000 clones, about 95% of them detected once, and approximately 1.2% sits in the top ten. Notes on this clone: As yet, its antigen is unknown.

The sample taken for sequencing was naive CD8+ T cells sorted from blood. This clonotype was obtained from a young man in good health. V usage is TRBV30 and J usage is TRBJ1-1, with 9 nucleotides matching TRBD1. The CDR3 here is CAWKSSNRGHAEAFF. CDR3 nucleotide sequence: TGTGCCTGGAAGAGTTCGAACAGGGGGCATGCTGAAGCTTTCTTT.